Listed here are 29 T cell receptor beta chains from one sample, sequenced in a study of T and B cells in COVID-19 patients. Each TRB amplification used about 220-500 ng of genomic DNA from blood. BIOMED2 TRB-A/B primer pools were used in multiplex TRB PCR. Each CDR3 protein gets one entry after TCRdb re-called the multiplex PCR reads with MiXCR. There are tens of thousands of distinct CDR3 sequences in the sample; approximately 30% occur only once, and approximately 1.7% lies in the top ten. The sample taken for sequencing was blood. These receptors were taken from a human donor who had recovered from COVID-19.

This clonotype showed up many times. This chain uses TRBV15 with TRBJ1-4; a weak D match, TRBD1 (5 bases). The germline V and J ends were trimmed by 0 bases and 0 bases, with 20 bases remaining between them. Germline V lookup: CDR1 LNHNV, CDR2 YYDKDF (reference sequence). CDR3 length: 20 residues. The CDR3, as DNA: TGTGCCACCAGCAGAGATCGATCGTGGGGCGAGGAGGCAACTAATGAAAAACTGTTTTTT. Amino acids: CATSRDRSWGEEATNEKLFF.

This clonotype was seen many times. The chain joins TRBV29-1 to TRBJ1-5; 9 bases fit TRBD1. CDR3 length: 13 residues. With V trimmed by 6 bases and J by 1 base, 1 base remained unmatched. The germline V gene has CDR1 SQVTM and CDR2 ANQGSEA. The CDR3 is CSVGQGSNQPQHF. DNA of the CDR3: TGCAGCGTCGGACAGGGGAGCAATCAGCCCCAGCATTTT.

The rearrangement joins TRBV10-2 to TRBJ2-5, with TRBD1 matching 7 bases. The CDR3 extends over 16 amino acids. CDR1 is WSHSY, CDR2 SAAADI, per germline. V gave up 2 bases and J gave up 7 bases; unmatched junction bases: 13. The CDR3 sequence: CASSEPDRTGLGTQYF. CDR3 nucleotides: TGCGCCAGCAGTGAGCCAGATCGGACAGGACTTGGGACCCAGTACTTC.

This clonotype occurred a few times. The chain uses TRBV15 and TRBJ2-4; perhaps TRBD2 as D (5 bases). The CDR3 is 18 residues long. The germline V gene has CDR1 LNHNV and CDR2 YYDKDF (reference sequence). Trimming stripped 0 bases from V and 6 bases from J, with 21 bases between. CDR3 loop: CATSRDRSGSRGGNIQYF. CDR3 bases: TGTGCCACCAGCAGAGACCGGTCGGGCAGCCGAGGAGGAAACATTCAGTACTTC.

The J gene is TRBJ2-1, the V gene TRBV10-3; TRBD1 is a possible D gene (5 bases). Germline values: CDR1 ENHRY, CDR2 SYGVKD. This CDR3 comprises 14 residues. Trimming took 4 bases from V and 7 from J, leaving 14 bases between them. The CDR3 DNA sequence: TGTGCCATCAGTGGGGGCAGGGCGACAAATGAGCAGTTCTTC. Its protein product is CAISGGRATNEQFF.

This clonotype occurred a few times. V gene TRBV6-2 or TRBV6-3 combines with J gene TRBJ2-6; 9 bases are a match to TRBD1. This CDR3 has 17 residues. Germline V gene lookup returns CDR1 MNHEY and CDR2 SVGEGT. J gave up 2 bases and V 2 bases, and 4 bases lay outside the gene matches. CDR3 amino acids: CASSYPDRGPGANVLTF. CDR3 coding DNA: TGTGCCAGCAGTTACCCGGACAGGGGCCCTGGGGCCAACGTCCTGACTTTC.

This clonotype was found a few times. The chain carries TRBV20-1 and TRBJ1-4, with 7 bases lining up with TRBD1. Trimming cost V 0 bases and J 6 bases; bases outside gene matches: 7. This CDR3 has 15 amino acids. The germline CDR1 and CDR2 sequences are DFQATT and SNEGSKA (reference sequence). CDR3 in amino acids: CSARDRQGTDEKLFF. The DNA of the CDR3 is TGCAGTGCTAGAGATCGACAGGGTACGGATGAAAAACTGTTTTTT.

This clonotype came up a few times. V and J are TRBV5-6 and TRBJ1-2, with 7 bases fitting TRBD1. Germline loops: CDR1 SGHDT, CDR2 YYEEEE. Trimming at V came to 4 bases and at J to 14 bases, leaving 11 bases not matched to a gene. The CDR3 runs 12 residues. Here the CDR3 reads CASSIHRGPSTF. The CDR3, as DNA: TGTGCCAGCAGCATCCACAGGGGCCCGAGTACCTTC.

There are a few counts of this clonotype. The chain couples TRBV19 to TRBJ1-1; D gene uncertain. V shed 5 bases and J shed 4 bases, with 11 bases lying between them. The germline V gene has CDR1 LNHDA and CDR2 SQIVND (reference sequence). CDR3 length equals 13 residues. This CDR3 reads CASSFRPRTEAFF. CDR3 DNA sequence: TGTGCCAGTAGTTTCAGGCCTCGCACTGAAGCTTTCTTT.

The rearrangement links TRBV6-5 to TRBJ1-2, with unresolved D. Trimming took 5 bases from V and 3 from J, leaving 7 bases between them. CDR3 size: 12 residues. Germline loops: CDR1 MNHEY, CDR2 SVGAGI. CDR3 nucleotides: TGTGCCAGCAGTGGCCAGTACTATGGCTACACCTTC. It yields the protein CASSGQYYGYTF.

This chain joins TRBV20-1 and TRBJ2-7; TRBD1 matches 7 bases. V shed 3 bases, J shed 7 bases, and the junction held 6 bases outside the gene matches. This CDR3 spans 12 amino acids. The germline CDR1 and CDR2 sequences are DFQATT and SNEGSKA (reference sequence). The CDR3 nucleotides read TGCAGTGCTAGCGAGGGGGCGAAGGAGCAGTACTTC. It yields the protein CSASEGAKEQYF.

There are a few counts of this clonotype. This chain joins TRBV6-6 and TRBJ2-1, with 14 bases fitting TRBD2. Germline CDR1 is MNHNY and CDR2 is SVGAGI (reference sequence). The CDR3 extends over 16 amino acids. Trimming cost V 6 bases and J 2 bases; bases outside gene matches: 3. The CDR3 DNA is TGTGCCAGCAGACGGGGACTAGCGGGGGCCTACAATGAGCAGTTCTTC. Translating gives CASRRGLAGAYNEQFF.

This chain connects TRBV20-1 to TRBJ2-1; maybe TRBD1 (5 bases). The CDR3 has 12 residues. Trimming pared 3 bases from V and 3 bases from J, leaving 6 bases between. In germline, CDR1 is DFQATT, CDR2 SNEGSKA (reference sequence). CDR3 DNA sequence: TGCAGTGCTAGTCAGGGCTACAATGAGCAGTTCTTC. Translated, it gives CSASQGYNEQFF.

This clonotype was picked up a small number of times. This sequence joins TRBV18 and TRBJ1-3, with a tentative D call TRBD1 (6 bases). With 3 bases removed from V and 0 bases from J, the gap between germline ends came to 12 bases. This CDR3 comprises 16 residues. Germline CDR1 KGHSH, CDR2 LQKENI. The CDR3 coding sequence is TGTGCCAGCTCACCCGGACAGCCTATCTCTGGAAACACCATATATTTT. Amino acid sequence: CASSPGQPISGNTIYF.

This clonotype was seen more than once but under ten times. The chain uses TRBV7-6 and TRBJ2-1; TRBD2 matches at 11 bases. The CDR3 is 16 amino acids. Germline loops: CDR1 SGHVS, CDR2 FNYEAQ. The V gene end was trimmed by 1 base and the J gene end by 1 base; junction bases not matched to a gene: 0. The CDR3 reads CASSLGLAGSYNEQFF. The CDR3 DNA reads as TGTGCCAGCAGCTTAGGACTAGCGGGGTCCTACAATGAGCAGTTCTTC.

The rearrangement links TRBV11-1 to TRBJ2-1; 8 nucleotides align to TRBD2. Germline-derived CDR1 and CDR2 are SGHAT and FQDESV (reference sequence). The CDR3 runs 16 residues. J gave up 2 bases and V 3 bases, and 6 bases lay outside the gene matches. CDR3 nucleotide sequence: TGTGCCAGCAGCTTTAGCGGGACCGCGACCTACAATGAGCAGTTCTTC. Translating it yields CASSFSGTATYNEQFF.

This chain uses TRBV5-6 with TRBJ1-3; tentative D call: TRBD1 (6 bases). The germline V gene has CDR1 SGHDT and CDR2 YYEEEE. The V and J ends lost 0 bases and 2 bases respectively, with 15 bases between them. The CDR3 sequence is 17 residues long. CDR3 in DNA: TGTGCCAGCAGCTTGGGCCCTACCAGGGGCGCTGGAAACACCATATATTTT. Translated: CASSLGPTRGAGNTIYF.

This clonotype was recorded a few times. Here the CDR3 DNA reads TGTGCCAGCAGTTCGACTAGCGAGTCAGATACGCAGTATTTT. Amino acids: CASSSTSESDTQYF. The V gene is TRBV6-6, the J gene TRBJ2-3, with 8 bases lining up with TRBD2. The CDR3 loop spans 14 amino acids. The V gene's germline CDR1 is MNHNY and CDR2 SVGAGI (reference sequence). The ends lost 4 bases at V and 4 bases at J; junction bases unmatched: 4.

This clonotype was counted between two and nine times. V gene TRBV27 combines with J gene TRBJ2-5, with D perhaps being TRBD1 or TRBD2 (7 bases each). The germline CDR1 and CDR2 sequences are MNHEY and SMNVEV (reference sequence). Trimming took 5 bases from V and 9 from J, leaving 19 bases between them. This CDR3 region has 14 residues. The CDR3 spells CASSPQGGGRAQYF. For the CDR3, the DNA is TGTGCCAGCAGTCCTCAGGGGGGGGGGAGGGCCCAGTACTTC.

The V gene is TRBV20-1, the J gene TRBJ2-1; D could derive from TRBD1 or TRBD2 (6 bases each). Germline V gene lookup returns CDR1 DFQATT and CDR2 SNEGSKA (reference sequence). The CDR3 is made up of 14 amino acids. The ends were cut back, 3 bases at V and 4 bases at J, with 13 bases in the middle. This chain's CDR3 is CSASLGGGYNEQFF. CDR3 bases: TGCAGTGCTAGTTTAGGGGGAGGATACAATGAGCAGTTCTTC.

In the case of this clonotype: At one of its ends the junction is not consistent with the germline gene, which may arise from a read error. J is TRBJ2-3 and V is TRBV5-6, with no clear D. CDR1 and CDR2 from the germline V gene are SGHDT and YYEEEE. The CDR3 totals 13 residues. CDR3 DNA sequence: TGCGCCAGCGCGGCCGAGGGCACAGATACGCAGTATTTT. Protein: CASAAEGTDTQYF.

In this sample, this clonotype turned up a few times. The J gene is TRBJ1-3, the V gene TRBV19; TRBD1 aligns across 8 bases. This CDR3 has 17 amino acids. Germline loops: CDR1 LNHDA, CDR2 SQIVND (reference sequence). Germline trimming cut 2 bases from V and 0 bases from J; bases unmatched to any gene: 6. The DNA for the CDR3 is TGTGCCAGTAGTATAATCCACCAGGGGGCCTCTGGAAACACCATATATTTT. It translates to CASSIIHQGASGNTIYF.

The rearrangement links TRBV4-3 to TRBJ2-7; perhaps TRBD1 as D (5 bases). V lost 7 bases, J lost 1 base, and 8 bases lay in between. Germline values: CDR1 LGHNA, CDR2 YSLEER. The CDR3 contains 12 residues. The DNA for the CDR3 is TGCGCCAGCAAAAGGGGATCCTACGAGCAGTACTTC. Residues: CASKRGSYEQYF.

This chain joins TRBV19 and TRBJ1-5; TRBD1 aligns across 7 bases. CDR3 length equals 14 residues. The germline CDR1 and CDR2 sequences are LNHDA and SQIVND (reference sequence). Trimming removed 4 bases from V and 5 bases from J; junction bases left unmatched: 5. CDR3 in DNA: TGTGCCAGTAGTAACCGGGACAGTTATCAGCCCCAGCATTTT. Protein: CASSNRDSYQPQHF.

This clonotype has more than one count but fewer than ten. The gene calls are TRBV6-5 and TRBJ1-3; D gene unclear. CDR3 length equals 13 residues. Trimming pared 5 bases from V and 2 bases from J, leaving 7 bases between. CDR1 is MNHEY and CDR2 is SVGAGI in the germline V gene. The CDR3 DNA reads as TGTGCCAGCAGTCCTAATACTGGAAACACCATATATTTT. Its translation: CASSPNTGNTIYF.

The CDR3 DNA reads as TGTGCCAGCAGCCAAGATTTCGGCGGGAGGGGGCCCGCGAACACCGGGGAGCTGTTTTTT. Translation gives CASSQDFGGRGPANTGELFF. The rearrangement links TRBV14 to TRBJ2-2; 9 nucleotides align to TRBD2. CDR1 is SGHDN and CDR2 is FVKESK in the germline V gene. CDR3 length: 20 amino acids. J was trimmed by 0 bases and V by 0 bases; bases with no gene match: 11. Complete variable domain (other parts from reference TRBV14 and TRBJ2-2): EAGVTQFPSHSVIEKGQTVTLRCDPISGHDNLYWYRRVMGKEIKFLLHFVKESKQDESGMPNNRFLAERTGGTYSTLKVQPAELEDSGVYFCASSQDFGGRGPANTGELFFGEGSRLTVL.

This clonotype has a handful of counts. The chain couples TRBV12-3 or TRBV12-4 to TRBJ2-5, with D unclear. The CDR3 contains 11 residues. V shed 3 bases and J shed 4 bases, with 3 bases lying between them. CDR3 in amino acids: CASSFLETQYF. As DNA, the CDR3 is TGTGCCAGCAGTTTCCTAGAGACCCAGTACTTC.

The chain uses TRBV6-2 or TRBV6-3 and TRBJ2-1; no firm D call. Germline-derived CDR1 and CDR2 are MNHEY and SVGEGT. Trimming took 3 bases from V and 7 from J, leaving 7 bases between them. CDR3 length: 12 residues. CDR3 nucleotide sequence: TGTGCCAGCAGTTATACGAGGAATGAGCAGTTCTTC. Amino acids: CASSYTRNEQFF.

Sample share makes this clonotype medium-sized. The chain joins TRBV12-3 or TRBV12-4 to TRBJ2-1; 11 nucleotides match TRBD2. The CDR3 runs 14 residues. The V and J ends lost 7 bases and 6 bases, in that order; junction bases with no gene match: 5. The CDR3 coding sequence is TGTGCCAGCACCGCGGGACTAGCGGTCAATGAGCAGTTCTTC. This translates into CASTAGLAVNEQFF.